Each of the 28 T cell receptor beta chains below was sequenced from the same sample in a study of OX40 agonist ivuxolimab in advanced cancers. TCRdb's copy holds only in-frame clones and misses some; the assay was immunoSEQ multiplex PCR. The profile covers fewer than 90,000 clones, with about 85% appearing a single time and roughly 8% taken by the ten largest. This sample comprised CD4+ or CD8+ T cells sorted from blood, obtained in a trial of the OX40 agonist ivuxolimab. The receptors derive from an adult with an advanced solid tumor such as melanoma, head and neck, liver or kidney cancer.

The chain couples TRBV19 to TRBJ2-3, with 10 bases identical to TRBD2. Germline loops: CDR1 LNHDA, CDR2 SQIVND (reference sequence). The junction had 5 bases not matched to a gene; V was cut back by 6 bases and J by 2 bases. CDR3 size: 15 residues. CDR3 residues: CASRSLAGATDTQYF. The CDR3 nucleotides are TGTGCCAGTAGAAGTCTAGCGGGGGCCACAGATACGCAGTATTTT. Using reference TRBV19 and TRBJ2-3 for the parts outside the CDR3, the full variable domain is DGGITQSPKYLFRKEGQNVTLSCEQNLNHDAMYWYRQDPGQGLRLIYYSQIVNDFQKGDIAEGYSVSREKKESFPLTVTSAQKNPTAFYLCASRSLAGATDTQYFGPGTRLTVL.

The V gene is TRBV18, the J gene TRBJ2-1; 10 bases fit TRBD2. The CDR3 sequence is 16 residues long. CDR1 and CDR2 from the germline V gene are KGHSH and LQKENI. Losses at the gene ends were 6 bases for V and 3 bases for J; bases not matched to a gene: 8. CDR3 protein: CASSELAGHSYNEQFF. CDR3 DNA: TGTGCCAGCTCTGAACTAGCGGGACATAGCTACAATGAGCAGTTCTTC.

V is TRBV6-5 and J is TRBJ1-6; D is unresolved. This CDR3 comprises 14 residues. Looked up from germline, CDR1 is MNHEY and CDR2 is SVGAGI. V was cut by 2 bases and J by 6 bases, with 8 bases left in between. The DNA for the CDR3 is TGTGCCAGCAGTTACGCGGTGGTTAATTCACCCCTCCACTTT. Protein sequence: CASSYAVVNSPLHF.

This clone was counted once. DNA of the CDR3: TGCGCCAGCAGCGCCCGCCGACAGGGCAACGGAAACACCATATATTTT. This translates into CASSARRQGNGNTIYF. This chain joins TRBV4-3 and TRBJ1-3, with 7 bases fitting TRBD1. CDR1 is LGHNA, CDR2 YSLEER, per germline. The CDR3 runs to 16 residues. V lost 5 bases, J lost 4 bases, and 11 bases stayed unmatched.

The chain joins TRBV9 to TRBJ2-1; 11 bases match TRBD2. V shed 0 bases and J 6 bases; nucleotides not matched to a gene: 14. This CDR3 region has 19 residues. Germline CDR1 is SGDLS and CDR2 is YYNGEE. The CDR3 reads CASSVAPSGGSLVGNEQFF. The CDR3 DNA follows: TGTGCCAGCAGCGTAGCCCCTAGCGGGGGGTCCCTTGTCGGCAATGAGCAGTTCTTC.

The V and J genes are TRBV19 and TRBJ1-4; a weak D match, TRBD1 (5 bases). Per germline, CDR1 LNHDA and CDR2 SQIVND (reference sequence). This CDR3 region has 13 residues. V was pared by 3 bases and J by 8 bases, with 10 bases between. CDR3 protein: CASSIQGGEKLFF. CDR3 bases: TGTGCCAGTAGTATCCAGGGCGGGGAAAAACTGTTTTTT.

The gene calls are TRBV19 and TRBJ1-5; D is unresolved. The V gene's germline CDR1 is LNHDA and CDR2 SQIVND (reference sequence). The CDR3 is 13 amino acids. Trimming pared 5 bases from V and 0 bases from J, leaving 5 bases between. The chain's CDR3 is CASSWDSNQPQHF. DNA for the CDR3: TGTGCCAGTAGTTGGGATAGCAATCAGCCCCAGCATTTT. Combining the CDR3 with reference TRBV19 and TRBJ1-5 gives the whole variable domain DGGITQSPKYLFRKEGQNVTLSCEQNLNHDAMYWYRQDPGQGLRLIYYSQIVNDFQKGDIAEGYSVSREKKESFPLTVTSAQKNPTAFYLCASSWDSNQPQHFGDGTRLSIL.

A word on this clone: At one end the junction does not follow the germline gene, possibly because of a read error. The rearrangement joins TRBV5-1 to TRBJ2-7; maybe TRBD1 (6 bases). Per the germline V gene, CDR1 is SGHRS and CDR2 is YFSETQ. CDR3 size: 12 residues. CDR3: CASSHTGYEQYF. The CDR3 nucleotides are TGTGCCAGCAGCCACACAGGGTACGAGCAGTACTTC.

The rearrangement links TRBV9 to TRBJ1-4, with D tentatively TRBD1 (5 bases). CDR1 and CDR2 (germline): SGDLS, YYNGEE. Trimming took off 1 base at V and 7 bases at J, with 11 bases between the two ends. This CDR3 is built from 14 residues. CDR3: CASSVPGRGEKLFF. CDR3 nucleotides: TGTGCCAGCAGCGTACCGGGACGGGGTGAAAAACTGTTTTTT. The full variable domain, with the rest looked up from reference TRBV9 and TRBJ1-4, is DSGVTQTPKHLITATGQRVTLRCSPRSGDLSVYWYQQSLDQGLQFLIQYYNGEERAKGNILERFSAQQFPDLHSELNLSSLELGDSALYFCASSVPGRGEKLFFGSGTQLSVL.

The V and J genes are TRBV5-5 and TRBJ2-7; perhaps TRBD2 as D (7 bases). The CDR3 spans 15 residues. The V gene's germline CDR1 is SGHKS and CDR2 YYEKEE (reference sequence). Deletions cut 3 bases from V and 2 bases from J, with 15 bases between. The CDR3 region is CASSSPGRGTYEQYF. The CDR3 nucleotides are TGTGCCAGCAGCTCCCCAGGGAGGGGGACCTACGAGCAGTACTTC.

The J gene is TRBJ1-6, the V gene TRBV5-4, with a weak D call TRBD1 (5 bases). Germline loops: CDR1 SGHNT, CDR2 YYREEE (reference sequence). The V and J ends lost 4 bases and 4 bases respectively, with 12 bases between them. The CDR3 has 15 residues. Written as DNA, the CDR3 is TGTGCCAGCAGCGCCAGGGACCGATATAATTCACCCCTCCACTTT. Protein sequence: CASSARDRYNSPLHF. The complete variable domain, with remaining parts taken from reference TRBV5-4 and TRBJ1-6, reads ETGVTQSPTHLIKTRGQQVTLRCSSQSGHNTVSWYQQALGQGPQFIFQYYREEENGRGNFPPRFSGLQFPNYSSELNVNALELDDSALYLCASSARDRYNSPLHFGNGTRLTVT.

The chain couples TRBV27 to TRBJ1-2; 8 positions agree with TRBD1. The CDR3 consists of 14 residues. CDR1 is MNHEY and CDR2 is SMNVEV in the germline V gene (reference sequence). V was pared by 8 bases and J by 4 bases, with 9 bases of the junction left unmatched. The chain's CDR3 is CASLAPGQVYGYTF. The CDR3 DNA is TGTGCCAGCCTGGCACCGGGACAGGTCTATGGCTACACCTTC.

This chain links TRBV19 with TRBJ2-1, with a possible D match to TRBD2 (5 bases). The CDR3 runs to 13 residues. Germline V gives CDR1 LNHDA, CDR2 SQIVND (reference sequence). V was shortened by 5 bases and J by 7 bases, with 12 bases between the two germline ends. The CDR3 DNA sequence: TGTGCCAGTAGTGGGAGCGGTCTGAATGAGCAGTTCTTC. Protein: CASSGSGLNEQFF.

The chain has TRBV6-6 and TRBJ2-1; a possible D gene is TRBD1 (7 bases). The CDR3 is made up of 13 amino acids. The germline V gene has CDR1 MNHNY and CDR2 SVGAGI (reference sequence). V lost 6 bases and J 9 bases, leaving 15 bases between the germline ends. The DNA for the CDR3 is TGTGCCAGCAGCGGCCAGGGGGGTGGTGAGCAGTTCTTC. It specifies CASSGQGGGEQFF.

This chain joins TRBV15 and TRBJ1-2; possible D gene TRBD1, 5 bases. CDR1 and CDR2 from the germline V gene are LNHNV and YYDKDF (reference sequence). There are 14 residues in the CDR3. V lost 1 base, J lost 2 bases, and 8 bases lay in between. CDR3 loop: CATSRGGTNYGYTF. The CDR3 coding sequence is TGTGCCACCAGCAGAGGGGGGACGAACTATGGCTACACCTTC.

The chain is built from TRBV7-2 and TRBJ2-3; TRBD2 matches at 12 bases. Trimming took 5 bases from V and 4 from J; bases not matched to a gene: 10. The CDR3 is 17 residues long. Germline values: CDR1 SGHTA, CDR2 FQGNSA. CDR3 DNA: TGTGCCAGCAGCCCGCAGCTAGCGGGGGGGCCATCAGATACGCAGTATTTT. Protein sequence: CASSPQLAGGPSDTQYF.

This clone is a singleton in its sample. The chain links TRBV2 to TRBJ1-5, with D perhaps matching TRBD1 (5 bases). Trimming left V 7 bases short and J 7 bases short, with 20 bases between. In germline, CDR1 is SNHLY, CDR2 FYNNEI. CDR3 length equals 15 residues. DNA of the CDR3: TGTGCCAGCAACCAAGCTGGGGGGAAAGGCCAGCCCCAGCATTTT. It codes for CASNQAGGKGQPQHF.

The J gene is TRBJ2-7, the V gene TRBV9; D is uncertain. Germline CDR1 is SGDLS and CDR2 is YYNGEE. V lost 2 bases and J lost 4, with 16 bases in between. CDR3 length equals 15 residues. The CDR3 reads CASSVLGSPEYEQYF. As DNA, the CDR3 is TGTGCCAGCAGCGTCTTGGGCTCCCCTGAATACGAGCAGTACTTC.

This clone was observed a single time. The V gene is TRBV19, the J gene TRBJ1-5; D gene ambiguous. The CDR3 loop spans 15 amino acids. The germline V gene has CDR1 LNHDA and CDR2 SQIVND (reference sequence). V gave up 1 base and J gave up 9 bases, with 16 bases separating them. CDR3 amino acids: CASSIGRFGPWPQHF. CDR3 in DNA: TGTGCCAGTAGTATAGGACGGTTTGGGCCCTGGCCCCAGCATTTT.

The chain joins TRBV9 to TRBJ1-1; the D is unclear. Looked up from germline, CDR1 is SGDLS and CDR2 is YYNGEE. V gave up 1 base and J gave up 1 base, with 8 bases separating them. There are 14 residues in the CDR3. CDR3 sequence reads: CASSVIGENTEAFF. The CDR3 DNA sequence: TGTGCCAGCAGCGTAATCGGGGAGAACACTGAAGCTTTCTTT.

This clone was detected once. The chain carries TRBV25-1 and TRBJ2-5; 7 bases align to TRBD1. Looked up from germline, CDR1 is MGHDK and CDR2 is SYGVNS. This CDR3 contains 14 residues. The ends lost 3 bases at V and 5 bases at J; junction bases unmatched: 6. Here the CDR3 DNA reads TGTGCCAGCAGTGATAGGACAGGTGGGGAGACCCAGTACTTC. As protein: CASSDRTGGETQYF. The variable domain in full, with the rest retrieved from reference TRBV25-1 and TRBJ2-5, is EADIYQTPRYLVIGTGKKITLECSQTMGHDKMYWYQQDPGMELHLIHYSYGVNSTEKGDLSSESTVSRIRTEHFPLTLESARPSHTSQYLCASSDRTGGETQYFGPGTRLLVL.

This clone was observed a single time. The genes are TRBV2 and TRBJ1-1; unclear D gene. This CDR3 comprises 13 residues. CDR1 SNHLY and CDR2 FYNNEI come from the germline V gene. The V and J ends lost 8 bases and 0 bases respectively, with 10 bases between them. The CDR3, as DNA: TGTGCCAGCGCAACAGACATGAACACTGAAGCTTTCTTT. Protein: CASATDMNTEAFF.

The chain joins TRBV7-4 to TRBJ2-1; D gene unclear. The germline V and J ends were trimmed by 1 base and 4 bases, with 14 bases remaining between them. This CDR3 contains 16 residues. Germline V gene lookup returns CDR1 SGHVT and CDR2 SQSDAQ. The CDR3 coding sequence is TGTGCCAGCAGCTTAGACTGCTACCCCCGTTACAATGAGCAGTTCTTC. Its translation is CASSLDCYPRYNEQFF.

This clone was observed a handful of times. The chain links TRBV7-7 to TRBJ2-2; 9 bases fit TRBD1. The CDR3 has 16 residues. The J segment lost 5 bases and the V segment lost 5 bases, leaving 9 bases of the junction unmatched. In germline, CDR1 is SSHAT, CDR2 FNYEAQ (reference sequence). CDR3 loop: CASSNRQGDRTGELFF. CDR3 bases: TGTGCCAGCAGCAACAGACAGGGGGACAGGACCGGGGAGCTGTTTTTT.

The sample holds a few counts of this clone. This chain uses TRBV18 with TRBJ1-1, with TRBD1 identical over 7 bases. CDR3 length equals 15 residues. The ends lost 1 base at V and 3 bases at J; junction bases unmatched: 5. CDR1 KGHSH and CDR2 LQKENI come from the germline V gene. CDR3 protein: CASSPRNRGHTEAFF. The CDR3 region has the DNA TGTGCCAGCTCACCACGGAACAGGGGCCACACTGAAGCTTTCTTT.

The chain couples TRBV5-1 to TRBJ1-3, with TRBD1 as a possible D gene (5 bases). Germline V lookup: CDR1 SGHRS, CDR2 YFSETQ. The ends were cut back, 2 bases at V and 4 bases at J, with 16 bases in the middle. This CDR3 contains 16 residues. The CDR3 loop is CASSLAGTSRGNTIYF. Here the CDR3 DNA reads TGCGCCAGCAGCTTAGCCGGGACCTCGAGGGGAAACACCATATATTTT.

V and J are TRBV27 and TRBJ1-1; a weak D match, TRBD1 (5 bases). V was clipped by 2 bases and J by 6 bases, with 16 bases between them. CDR1 is MNHEY and CDR2 is SMNVEV in the germline V gene (reference sequence). The CDR3 loop spans 15 amino acids. CDR3 sequence (DNA): TGTGCCAGCAGTTTAGACGGCAGGGCGGTCCCTGAAGCTTTCTTT. This sequence encodes CASSLDGRAVPEAFF.

The chain links TRBV4-3 to TRBJ2-2, with 9 bases matching TRBD2. The CDR3 runs 17 residues. Germline CDR1 LGHNA, CDR2 YSLEER. Unmatched junction bases numbered 6, after V lost 3 bases and J lost 1 base. In DNA form, the CDR3 reads TGCGCCAGCAGCCATCGAGCGGGGGGTGGGAACACCGGGGAGCTGTTTTTT. Amino acids: CASSHRAGGGNTGELFF.